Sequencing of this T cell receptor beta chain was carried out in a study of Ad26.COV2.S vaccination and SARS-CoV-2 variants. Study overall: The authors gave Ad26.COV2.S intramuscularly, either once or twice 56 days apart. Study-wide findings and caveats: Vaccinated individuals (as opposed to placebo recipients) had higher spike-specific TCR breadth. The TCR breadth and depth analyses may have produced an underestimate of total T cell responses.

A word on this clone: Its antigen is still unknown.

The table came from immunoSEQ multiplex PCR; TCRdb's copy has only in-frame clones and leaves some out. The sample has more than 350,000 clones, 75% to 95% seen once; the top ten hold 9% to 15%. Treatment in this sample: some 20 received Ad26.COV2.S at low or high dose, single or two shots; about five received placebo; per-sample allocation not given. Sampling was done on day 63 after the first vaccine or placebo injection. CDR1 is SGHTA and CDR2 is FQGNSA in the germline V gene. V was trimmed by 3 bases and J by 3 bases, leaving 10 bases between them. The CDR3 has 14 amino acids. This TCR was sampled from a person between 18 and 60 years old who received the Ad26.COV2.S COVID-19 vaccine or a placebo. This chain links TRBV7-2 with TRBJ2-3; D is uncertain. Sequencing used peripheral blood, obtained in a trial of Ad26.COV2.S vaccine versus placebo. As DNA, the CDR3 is TGTGCCAGCAGCTTTCGACTGACAACAGATACGCAGTATTTT. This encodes CASSFRLTTDTQYF. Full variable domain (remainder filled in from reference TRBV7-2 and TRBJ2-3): GAGVSQSPSNKVTEKGKDVELRCDPISGHTALYWYRQSLGQGLEFLIYFQGNSAPDKSGLPSDRFSAERTGGSVSTLTIQRTQQEDSAVYLCASSFRLTTDTQYFGPGTRLTVL.